Each of the 28 T cell receptor beta chains below was sequenced from the same sample in a study of shared clonotypes between healthy human individuals. Generated by immunoSEQ multiplex PCR, the TCRdb table keeps only in-frame clones and is missing some. The sample lists over a million clones; approximately 98.5% were seen once. Sequencing used naive CD4+ T cells sorted from blood. Subset specified: CD45RA+ positively selected. These receptors originate from a man between 25 and 39 years old in good health.

A single count supports this clone. The chain carries TRBV27 and TRBJ1-5; TRBD1 is a possible D gene (6 bases). The CDR3 spans 16 residues. The V and J ends lost 4 bases and 2 bases respectively, with 15 bases between them. Germline CDR1 is MNHEY and CDR2 is SMNVEV (reference sequence). In DNA form, the CDR3 reads TGTGCCAGCAGTTCAATTGGGGGCAGAGGCAATCAGCCCCAGCATTTT. This codes for CASSSIGGRGNQPQHF.

The chain joins TRBV18 to TRBJ1-1; TRBD1 agrees at 8 bases. This CDR3 spans 16 amino acids. Germline-derived CDR1 and CDR2 are KGHSH and LQKENI. V shed 3 bases and J 2 bases; nucleotides not matched to a gene: 8. The CDR3 loop is CASSPGTQGANTEAFF. The CDR3 nucleotides read TGTGCCAGCTCACCCGGGACCCAGGGGGCAAACACTGAAGCTTTCTTT.

J is TRBJ2-3 and V is TRBV7-9, with 7 bases aligning to TRBD1. There are 17 residues in the CDR3. Germline CDR1 reads SEHNR; CDR2 reads FQNEAQ (reference sequence). V was pared by 6 bases and J by 0 bases, with 12 bases of the junction left unmatched. CDR3 sequence reads: CASSLSQGVPSTDTQYF. CDR3 nucleotides: TGTGCCAGCAGTTTAAGCCAGGGGGTCCCTAGCACAGATACGCAGTATTTT.

Of note for this clone: Other DNA sequences in the sample encode the same CDR3. The chain is built from TRBV5-1 and TRBJ2-1, with 8 bases lining up with TRBD2. CDR1 is SGHRS, CDR2 YFSETQ, per germline. The CDR3 is 15 amino acids. V dropped 2 bases and J dropped 0; count of bases not matched to a gene: 1. CDR3 coding DNA: TGCGCCAGCAGCTTTAGCGGGAACTCCTACAATGAGCAGTTCTTC. Protein product: CASSFSGNSYNEQFF.

V usage is TRBV20-1 and J usage is TRBJ2-7, with unresolved D. The CDR3 runs to 11 residues. Trimming removed 6 bases at V and 6 bases at J, with 12 bases between. Per germline, CDR1 DFQATT and CDR2 SNEGSKA (reference sequence). The CDR3 spells CSAPALGEQYF. DNA of the CDR3: TGCAGTGCCCCAGCCTTGGGCGAGCAGTACTTC.

The rearrangement links TRBV5-5 to TRBJ2-5; the D is unclear. Trimming cost V 5 bases and J 5 bases, with 19 bases left between them. CDR1 is SGHKS, CDR2 YYEKEE, per germline (reference sequence). The CDR3 loop spans 15 amino acids. The CDR3 spells CASRSGPAKMETQYF. The CDR3, as DNA: TGTGCCAGCAGATCTGGCCCCGCTAAAATGGAGACCCAGTACTTC.

This chain joins TRBV29-1 and TRBJ2-7; TRBD1 matches at 7 bases. The V segment lost 6 bases and the J segment 2 bases; nucleotides outside the gene matches: 4. There are 12 residues in the CDR3. CDR1 and CDR2 (germline): SQVTM, ANQGSEA. The CDR3 DNA sequence: TGCAGCGTGAAGGGACAGCCCTACGAGCAGTACTTC. Protein sequence: CSVKGQPYEQYF.

The V call is TRBV7-3, the J call TRBJ2-1; D perhaps matches TRBD1 (6 bases). The CDR3 length is 13 residues. The germline CDR1 and CDR2 sequences are SGHTA and FQGTGA. V lost 3 bases, J lost 10 bases, and 13 bases lay in between. CDR3 DNA sequence: TGTGCCAGCAGCTTTCAGGGGCGCTCCGAGCAGTTCTTC. This gives the protein CASSFQGRSEQFF.

The rearrangement uses TRBV7-9 and TRBJ1-4, with TRBD1 matching 8 bases. Germline CDR1 reads SEHNR; CDR2 reads FQNEAQ (reference sequence). This CDR3 is built from 14 residues. V lost 1 base, J lost 7 bases, and 2 bases stayed unmatched. Here the CDR3 reads CASSLGDRLEKLFF. The DNA of the CDR3 is TGTGCCAGCAGCTTAGGGGACAGGCTTGAAAAACTGTTTTTT.

As concerns this clone: The same CDR3 also results from other DNA sequences found in this sample. The chain carries TRBV9 and TRBJ1-2; D gene uncertain. Trimming shortened V by 0 bases and J by 2 bases, and 5 bases separated the two germline ends. Germline values: CDR1 SGDLS, CDR2 YYNGEE. The CDR3 is 13 amino acids. This chain's CDR3 is CASSVGDNYGYTF. In DNA form, the CDR3 reads TGTGCCAGCAGCGTAGGTGACAACTATGGCTACACCTTC.

J is TRBJ2-7 and V is TRBV7-8; the D gene is possibly TRBD1 (5 bases). There are 14 residues in the CDR3. Germline assignment: CDR1 SGHVS and CDR2 FQNEAQ. V was trimmed by 0 bases and J by 4 bases, leaving 10 bases between them. Here the CDR3 reads CASSLARTRYEQYF. Here the CDR3 DNA reads TGTGCCAGCAGCTTAGCTCGGACACGTTACGAGCAGTACTTC.

V and J are TRBV10-3 and TRBJ1-5, with a weak D call TRBD1 (5 bases). The germline V gene encodes CDR1 ENHRY and CDR2 SYGVKD. The CDR3 runs to 11 residues. Trimming cost V 8 bases and J 5 bases, with 7 bases left between them. For the CDR3, the DNA is TGTGCCATCGGAGGGGATCAGCCCCAGCATTTT. Its translation: CAIGGDQPQHF.

The chain combines TRBV7-9 with TRBJ1-3; maybe TRBD1 (5 bases). Between the trimmed V and J ends, which lost 2 bases and 0 bases, there was a span of 20 bases. The CDR3 is made up of 19 amino acids. Germline CDR1 and CDR2: SEHNR and FQNEAQ (reference sequence). For the CDR3, the DNA is TGTGCCAGCAGCTTAAACGCGGGGCTAGATTTCAACTCTGGAAACACCATATATTTT. Protein product: CASSLNAGLDFNSGNTIYF.

This rearrangement joins TRBV7-2 to TRBJ2-7, with D perhaps TRBD1 (6 bases). This CDR3 contains 15 residues. Trimming took 4 bases from V and 2 from J, leaving 15 bases between them. The germline V gene has CDR1 SGHTA and CDR2 FQGNSA. The CDR3 region is CASSSWDTLTYEQYF. The CDR3 nucleotides read TGTGCCAGCAGCTCCTGGGACACGCTTACCTACGAGCAGTACTTC.

The genes are TRBV5-1 and TRBJ2-3; 8 nucleotides align to TRBD1. The V gene end was trimmed by 4 bases and the J gene end by 5 bases; junction bases not matched to a gene: 3. This CDR3 comprises 13 residues. Germline values: CDR1 SGHRS, CDR2 YFSETQ. The CDR3 coding sequence is TGCGCCAGCAGCAAAGGACAGGGAGATACGCAGTATTTT. Residues: CASSKGQGDTQYF. Together with reference TRBV5-1 and TRBJ2-3, the CDR3 gives the full variable domain: KAGVTQTPRYLIKTRGQQVTLSCSPISGHRSVSWYQQTPGQGLQFLFEYFSETQRNKGNFPGRFSGRQFSNSRSEMNVSTLELGDSALYLCASSKGQGDTQYFGPGTRLTVL.

This chain joins TRBV7-9 and TRBJ1-2, with a possible D match to TRBD1 (6 bases). V lost 4 bases and J lost 0, with 12 bases in between. The CDR3 runs to 15 residues. CDR1 is SEHNR, CDR2 FQNEAQ, per germline (reference sequence). CDR3 coding DNA: TGTGCCAGCAGCTGGACAGCGGAAGCTAACTATGGCTACACCTTC. Protein: CASSWTAEANYGYTF.

The chain joins TRBV2 to TRBJ2-7, with 9 nucleotides matching TRBD2. CDR3 length equals 16 residues. Germline lookup yields CDR1 SNHLY and CDR2 FYNNEI. V trimming: 4 bases; J trimming: 4 bases; junction bases outside the gene matches: 11. CDR3 amino acids: CASSANSGLAAYEQYF. The CDR3 DNA follows: TGTGCCAGCAGTGCCAATTCGGGACTAGCAGCGTACGAGCAGTACTTC.

The chain employs TRBV5-1 and TRBJ2-2; tentatively, D is TRBD1 or TRBD2 (5 bases each). CDR1 SGHRS and CDR2 YFSETQ come from the germline V gene. Trimming took off 0 bases at V and 7 bases at J, with 10 bases between the two ends. The CDR3 is 14 amino acids. The CDR3 DNA reads as TGCGCCAGCAGCTTGGTGGGGGTTGGCGGGGAGCTGTTTTTT. Its protein product is CASSLVGVGGELFF. The full variable domain, completed using reference TRBV5-1 and TRBJ2-2, is KAGVTQTPRYLIKTRGQQVTLSCSPISGHRSVSWYQQTPGQGLQFLFEYFSETQRNKGNFPGRFSGRQFSNSRSEMNVSTLELGDSALYLCASSLVGVGGELFFGEGSRLTVL.

The V gene is TRBV6-1, the J gene TRBJ2-6; either TRBD1 or TRBD2 may supply D (6 bases each). With 6 bases removed from V and 2 bases from J, the gap between germline ends came to 11 bases. Per germline, CDR1 MNHNS and CDR2 SASEGT. There are 15 residues in the CDR3. DNA of the CDR3: TGTGCCAGCAGCGGGGGCAGGACTGGGGCCAACGTCCTGACTTTC. It yields the protein CASSGGRTGANVLTF.

The chain employs TRBV29-1 and TRBJ2-3; tentatively, D is TRBD2 (5 bases). V dropped 4 bases and J dropped 4 bases, with 12 bases sitting between them. Germline CDR1 and CDR2: SQVTM and ANQGSEA. The CDR3 has 13 amino acids. CDR3 sequence (DNA): TGCAGCGTTGCTGGCTTAGCGTCAGATACGCAGTATTTT. This encodes CSVAGLASDTQYF.

In regard to this clone: The same CDR3 arises from other DNA sequences in this sample as well. The rearrangement links TRBV15 to TRBJ2-1; maybe TRBD1 (5 bases). CDR3 length: 13 amino acids. Germline V lookup: CDR1 LNHNV, CDR2 YYDKDF (reference sequence). The V gene lost 0 bases and the J gene lost 8 bases, with 8 bases spanning the gap. The CDR3 loop reads CATSRDQGYEQFF. The CDR3 DNA is TGTGCCACCAGCAGAGACCAGGGCTATGAGCAGTTCTTC.

Concerning this clone: Germline and junction disagree at one end, which may indicate a read error. This chain joins TRBV7-9 and TRBJ2-1; the match to TRBD2 covers 8 bases. Germline lookup yields CDR1 SEHNR and CDR2 FQNEAQ (reference sequence). This CDR3 is built from 9 residues. CDR3 bases: TGTGCCACCGGGGGGGTCGTCCTCTTC. Encoded protein: CATGGVVLF.

The J gene is TRBJ2-1, the V gene TRBV7-8; 9 bases agree with TRBD2. CDR1 is SGHVS, CDR2 FQNEAQ, per germline. The CDR3 length is 17 residues. J was trimmed by 4 bases and V by 1 base; bases with no gene match: 8. CDR3 nucleotides: TGTGCCAGCAGCTTAGGGGTGAGCGGGAGGTTATACAATGAGCAGTTCTTC. Translated: CASSLGVSGRLYNEQFF. Combining the CDR3 with reference TRBV7-8 and TRBJ2-1 gives the whole variable domain GAGVSQSPRYKVAKRGQDVALRCDPISGHVSLFWYQQALGQGPEFLTYFQNEAQLDKSGLPSDRFFAERPEGSVSTLKIQRTQQEDSAVYLCASSLGVSGRLYNEQFFGPGTRLTVL.

The gene calls are TRBV5-4 and TRBJ2-7, with 14 bases lining up with TRBD2. Germline CDR1 and CDR2: SGHNT and YYREEE (reference sequence). The CDR3 runs 16 residues. V gave up 5 bases and J gave up 2 bases; unmatched junction bases: 6. The CDR3 DNA follows: TGTGCCAGCAGACGACTAGCGGGAGGGGACCCCTACGAGCAGTACTTC. The encoded protein is CASRRLAGGDPYEQYF.

This clone occurred once. The J gene is TRBJ1-4, the V gene TRBV28, with D possibly matching TRBD1 (5 bases). V gave up 1 base and J gave up 8 bases, with 11 bases separating them. CDR1 and CDR2 from the germline V gene are MDHEN and SYDVKM. This CDR3 region has 14 residues. The CDR3 reads CASSLFRGEEKLFF. CDR3 in DNA: TGTGCCAGCAGTTTATTTAGAGGGGAGGAAAAACTGTTTTTT.

This rearrangement joins TRBV5-1 to TRBJ1-1; D is possibly TRBD1 (5 bases). The length of the CDR3 is 14 residues. The germline CDR1 and CDR2 sequences are SGHRS and YFSETQ. The ends were cut back, 4 bases at V and 4 bases at J, with 14 bases in the middle. Written as DNA, the CDR3 is TGCGCCAGCAGCACTGTAGTTGGGGGCACTGAAGCTTTCTTT. Protein sequence: CASSTVVGGTEAFF.

The J gene is TRBJ1-5, the V gene TRBV19; TRBD1 might be the D (6 bases). The CDR3 spans 18 residues. CDR1 is LNHDA, CDR2 SQIVND, per germline (reference sequence). V was shortened by 4 bases and J by 5 bases, with 24 bases between the two germline ends. The CDR3 region is CASSSARTAPAGHQPQHF. The CDR3 coding sequence is TGTGCCAGTAGTAGTGCAAGGACAGCCCCAGCGGGCCATCAGCCCCAGCATTTT.

This rearrangement joins TRBV5-1 to TRBJ2-2; 8 nucleotides match TRBD2. The CDR3 covers 16 residues. V dropped 0 bases and J dropped 8; count of bases not matched to a gene: 9. Germline V gives CDR1 SGHRS, CDR2 YFSETQ. The CDR3 region is CASSLDTSGRRGELFF. DNA of the CDR3: TGCGCCAGCAGCTTGGACACTAGCGGACGACGGGGGGAGCTGTTTTTT.